The 32 T cell receptor beta chains below all came from one sample that was sequenced in a study of vaccination and CD4 T cells after COVID-19. Sequencing of the DNA from cultured CD4+ T cells was carried out with the Oncomine TCR Beta short-read assay. Each CDR3 protein is one row after TCRdb ran MiXCR on the PCR reads. The sample records about 15,000 distinct CDR3 sequences, roughly 45% being singletons. As to treatment: roughly 11-day PBMC culture with coronavirus spike peptide pools or control peptides (ViraFEST assay). These TCRs' antigens remain unknown. Sequencing was performed on CD4+ T cells from blood, cultured in vitro, taken before SARS-CoV-2 vaccination. These receptor sequences come from a human donor who had recovered from COVID-19.

A few counts support this clonotype. The chain joins TRBV27 to TRBJ1-6; the D gene is possibly TRBD1 (5 bases). The length of the CDR3 is 14 residues. The germline V and J ends were trimmed by 0 bases and 7 bases, with 7 bases remaining between them. Germline assignment: CDR1 MNHEY and CDR2 SMNVEV (reference sequence). CDR3 in DNA: TGTGCCAGCAGTTTATCTCCAGGGAATTCACCCCTCCACTTT. Residues: CASSLSPGNSPLHF.

V gene TRBV4-3 combines with J gene TRBJ1-6, with TRBD1 as a possible D gene (5 bases). Between the trimmed V and J ends, which lost 0 bases and 8 bases, there was a span of 11 bases. Germline-derived CDR1 and CDR2 are LGHNA and YSLEER. The CDR3 covers 15 residues. The CDR3 DNA is TGCGCCAGCAGCCAAGATAGCGTAGGGGATTCACCCCTCCACTTT. Protein sequence: CASSQDSVGDSPLHF.

This clonotype was counted a single time. The V and J genes are TRBV12-3 or TRBV12-4 and TRBJ2-7; 9 bases align to TRBD2. The CDR3 spans 15 residues. V shed 5 bases, J shed 6 bases, and the junction held 11 bases outside the gene matches. The CDR3 protein is CASSLSGGSPPEQYF. The DNA of the CDR3 is TGTGCCAGCAGTCTCAGCGGGGGGTCCCCCCCCGAGCAGTACTTC.

The rearrangement links TRBV28 to TRBJ1-1, with 9 bases matching TRBD1. Germline CDR1 and CDR2: MDHEN and SYDVKM. The length of the CDR3 is 15 residues. Trimming at V came to 5 bases and at J to 3 bases, leaving 7 bases not matched to a gene. In DNA, the CDR3 is TGTGCCAGCAGTGCCCGGGACAGGGCTCACACTGAAGCTTTCTTT. Encoded protein: CASSARDRAHTEAFF.

V is TRBV2 and J is TRBJ2-5; TRBD1 or TRBD2 may be the D gene (5 bases each). The ends were cut back, 3 bases at V and 4 bases at J, with 9 bases in the middle. Germline CDR1 reads SNHLY; CDR2 reads FYNNEI. This CDR3 contains 13 residues. Here the CDR3 DNA reads TGTGCCAGCAGTGAGGGGGTGGTAGAGACCCAGTACTTC. This translates into CASSEGVVETQYF.

V gene TRBV11-3 combines with J gene TRBJ2-7; 10 bases are a match to TRBD1. The CDR3 is 14 amino acids. Germline V CDR1 and CDR2: SGHNT, YENEEA. The J segment lost 7 bases and the V segment lost 5 bases, leaving 8 bases of the junction unmatched. The CDR3 reads CASSASGTGVEQYF. CDR3 DNA: TGTGCCAGCAGCGCCTCCGGGACAGGGGTGGAGCAGTACTTC.

This chain uses TRBV20-1 with TRBJ1-2, with TRBD1 matching over 8 bases. In germline, CDR1 is DFQATT, CDR2 SNEGSKA (reference sequence). The CDR3 length is 13 residues. V lost 5 bases and J lost 3; bases outside the gene matches: 5. CDR3 nucleotide sequence: TGCAGTGCTTCGGACAGGGCGGACTATGGCTACACCTTC. This encodes CSASDRADYGYTF.

This clonotype was found once. The rearrangement uses TRBV7-9 and TRBJ1-4; TRBD1 agrees at 7 bases. This CDR3 is 16 amino acids long. Trimming removed 3 bases from V and 10 bases from J; junction bases left unmatched: 14. Germline CDR1 SEHNR, CDR2 FQNEAQ (reference sequence). Here the CDR3 DNA reads TGTGCCAGCAGCTTGGACTCGACAGGGACGACAGGAAAACTGTTTTTT. Its protein is CASSLDSTGTTGKLFF.

This clonotype was counted a few times. The chain employs TRBV6-1 and TRBJ1-2; TRBD1 matches at 9 bases. CDR3 length: 15 residues. Germline assignment: CDR1 MNHNS and CDR2 SASEGT. V trimming: 8 bases; J trimming: 8 bases; junction bases outside the gene matches: 15. The CDR3 sequence: CASPKTTGGLSGYTF. The CDR3 nucleotides are TGTGCCAGCCCTAAGACGACAGGGGGGCTCTCGGGCTACACCTTC.

This clonotype occurred a few times. V usage is TRBV20-1 and J usage is TRBJ1-5; D gene ambiguous. Trimming stripped 0 bases from V and 8 bases from J, with 11 bases between. Germline V CDR1 and CDR2: DFQATT, SNEGSKA (reference sequence). The CDR3 is 13 residues long. The CDR3 protein is CSARDLSREPQHF. The CDR3 DNA is TGCAGTGCTAGAGACTTGTCCCGGGAGCCCCAGCATTTT.

This clonotype has only a few counts. The J gene is TRBJ1-2, the V gene TRBV2, with 8 nucleotides matching TRBD1. The trim removed 6 bases at V and 6 bases at J, leaving 9 bases unmatched. CDR3 length: 14 residues. Germline V CDR1 and CDR2: SNHLY, FYNNEI. CDR3 sequence: CASRAPDREHGYTF. CDR3 bases: TGTGCCAGCAGGGCGCCGGACAGGGAGCATGGCTACACCTTC.

V usage is TRBV18 and J usage is TRBJ1-2; D gene unclear. This CDR3 is 13 amino acids long. Trimming cost V 3 bases and J 5 bases, with 10 bases left between them. The germline V gene encodes CDR1 KGHSH and CDR2 LQKENI. The CDR3 coding sequence is TGTGCCAGCTCACCGGTACAGTGGTATGGCTACACCTTC. Protein product: CASSPVQWYGYTF.

V gene TRBV11-1 combines with J gene TRBJ1-1, with D perhaps matching TRBD1 (5 bases). Germline V gene sequence: CDR1 SGHAT, CDR2 FQDESV (reference sequence). Trimming removed 4 bases at V and 8 bases at J, with 17 bases between. The CDR3 consists of 14 residues. The CDR3: CASSSIVAEGEAFF. The DNA of the CDR3 is TGTGCCAGCAGCTCAATAGTCGCGGAGGGGGAAGCTTTCTTT.

This clonotype ranks as medium-sized. The chain recombines TRBV5-4 with TRBJ2-1; D is perhaps TRBD1 (5 bases). Germline lookup yields CDR1 SGHNT and CDR2 YYREEE (reference sequence). V was shortened by 0 bases and J by 7 bases, with 11 bases between the two germline ends. The CDR3 covers 14 residues. The CDR3 DNA reads TGTGCCAGCAGCTTGGCTGGCAGGGTAAATGAGCAGTTCTTC. Its translation: CASSLAGRVNEQFF.

This chain links TRBV29-1 with TRBJ2-7, with D possibly being TRBD1 or TRBD2 (5 bases each). There are 11 residues in the CDR3. Germline assignment: CDR1 SQVTM and CDR2 ANQGSEA. V lost 5 bases and J 6 bases, leaving 11 bases between the germline ends. For the CDR3, the DNA is TGCAGCGTTCGGTCAGGGAGCGAGCAGTACTTC. This encodes CSVRSGSEQYF.

V and J are TRBV28 and TRBJ2-2; 10 positions agree with TRBD2. From germline, CDR1 is MDHEN and CDR2 SYDVKM. The CDR3 length is 16 residues. The V segment lost 4 bases and the J segment 4 bases; nucleotides outside the gene matches: 6. The CDR3: CASSYLAGVVTGELFF. For the CDR3, the DNA is TGTGCCAGCAGTTACCTAGCGGGAGTGGTCACCGGGGAGCTGTTTTTT.

J is TRBJ2-7 and V is TRBV7-2, with D possibly matching TRBD1 (5 bases). Germline assignment: CDR1 SGHTA and CDR2 FQGNSA. CDR3 length: 15 amino acids. Trimming took off 5 bases at V and 0 bases at J, with 14 bases between the two ends. The CDR3, as DNA: TGTGCCAGCAGCCCACGAAGGGGTGCCTCCTACGAGCAGTACTTC. Translation: CASSPRRGASYEQYF. Filled out from reference TRBV7-2 and TRBJ2-7, the complete variable domain reads GAGVSQSPSNKVTEKGKDVELRCDPISGHTALYWYRQSLGQGLEFLIYFQGNSAPDKSGLPSDRFSAERTGGSVSTLTIQRTQQEDSAVYLCASSPRRGASYEQYFGPGTRLTVT.

This clonotype showed up just a few times. The rearrangement uses TRBV23-1 and TRBJ2-3; D unclear. TRBV23-1 is annotated as an ORF whose role is uncertain. The CDR3 consists of 14 residues. Trimming removed 3 bases from V and 2 bases from J, with 9 bases in between. The CDR3 is CASSHGRYTDTQYF. In nucleotides, the CDR3 is TGCGCCAGCAGTCATGGACGTTACACAGATACGCAGTATTTT.

This chain joins TRBV5-6 and TRBJ2-5; 7 positions match TRBD1. Germline CDR1 SGHDT, CDR2 YYEEEE. This CDR3 spans 17 amino acids. V lost 2 bases and J lost 4; bases outside the gene matches: 14. The CDR3 sequence: CASSLSRGLDPGETQYF. The DNA of the CDR3 is TGTGCCAGCAGCTTATCCAGGGGGTTGGATCCCGGAGAGACCCAGTACTTC.

This clonotype was found a few times. V is TRBV30 and J is TRBJ1-1; perhaps TRBD1 as D (5 bases). CDR3 length equals 14 residues. Germline V gives CDR1 GTSNPN, CDR2 SVGIG (reference sequence). Trimming pared 1 base from V and 1 base from J, leaving 10 bases between. CDR3 in amino acids: CAWSAPGRNTEAFF. Here the CDR3 DNA reads TGTGCCTGGAGTGCGCCGGGACGGAACACTGAAGCTTTCTTT.

CDR3 sequence reads: CASSIQGATDTQYF. CDR3 DNA: TGCGCCAGCAGCATTCAGGGGGCCACAGATACGCAGTATTTT. V gene TRBV10-1 combines with J gene TRBJ2-3, with 8 nucleotides matching TRBD1. The CDR3 sequence is 14 residues long. The V gene's germline CDR1 is WNHNN and CDR2 SYGVQD (reference sequence). V shed 6 bases and J 2 bases; nucleotides not matched to a gene: 4.

This clonotype was observed a handful of times. V is TRBV7-2 and J is TRBJ1-1; 8 nucleotides line up with TRBD1. The CDR3 has 15 residues. The V gene end was trimmed by 3 bases and the J gene end by 5 bases; junction bases not matched to a gene: 8. Germline CDR1 and CDR2: SGHTA and FQGNSA. As DNA, the CDR3 is TGTGCCAGCAGCTTTCCCCGGACAGGGAGGACTGAAGCTTTCTTT. Protein: CASSFPRTGRTEAFF.

The chain couples TRBV19 to TRBJ1-5; 7 bases align to TRBD1. The CDR3 runs 14 residues. CDR1 is LNHDA and CDR2 is SQIVND in the germline V gene (reference sequence). After removal of 3 bases from V and 7 bases from J, the junction contained 6 bases not matched to a gene. The DNA for the CDR3 is TGTGCCAGTAGTATGGTAGGGGGCAGCCAGCCCCAGCATTTT. Translation gives CASSMVGGSQPQHF.

The V and J genes are TRBV19 and TRBJ1-5; TRBD1 might be the D (5 bases). CDR1 and CDR2 (germline): LNHDA, SQIVND (reference sequence). Trimming stripped 5 bases from V and 5 bases from J, with 13 bases between. CDR3 length: 14 amino acids. The CDR3 DNA reads TGTGCCAGTAGTTCGGGGGGTCCGTATCAGCCCCAGCATTTT. Its protein is CASSSGGPYQPQHF.

Notes on this clonotype: This may come from a read error, since a much larger clone is one base off. This chain connects TRBV6-1 to TRBJ2-1; TRBD1 matches 10 bases. Germline V gene data show CDR1 as MNHNS and CDR2 as SASEGT. CDR3 length: 13 residues. Here the CDR3 reads CASGDRDRGMQFF. The CDR3 nucleotides are TGTGCCAGCGGTGACCGGGACAGGGGAATGCAGTTCTTC.

This clonotype was detected once. The chain links TRBV19 to TRBJ2-5, with 11 positions matching TRBD2. This CDR3 is built from 14 residues. Trimming at V came to 4 bases and at J to 4 bases, leaving 2 bases not matched to a gene. Germline lookup yields CDR1 LNHDA and CDR2 SQIVND (reference sequence). The CDR3 nucleotides are TGTGCCAGTAGTAGGGGACTAGCGGCAGAGACCCAGTACTTC. Protein: CASSRGLAAETQYF.

V is TRBV6-2 or TRBV6-3 and J is TRBJ1-1; maybe TRBD1 (6 bases). This CDR3 has 13 amino acids. Between the trimmed V and J ends, which lost 5 bases and 8 bases, there was a span of 15 bases. The germline V gene has CDR1 MNHEY and CDR2 SVGEGT. The CDR3 DNA reads TGTGCCAGCAGTCCCATGGGGGGGCACGAAGCTTTCTTT. Encoded protein: CASSPMGGHEAFF.

This clonotype was seen more than once but under ten times. The gene calls are TRBV10-3 and TRBJ1-2; D unclear. V gave up 2 bases and J gave up 4 bases, with 8 bases separating them. This CDR3 is 13 amino acids long. In germline, CDR1 is ENHRY, CDR2 SYGVKD. The CDR3 DNA follows: TGTGCCATCAGTGAGATGGTGACCTATGGCTACACCTTC. This gives the protein CAISEMVTYGYTF.

This rearrangement joins TRBV6-2 or TRBV6-3 to TRBJ1-1; possibly TRBD1 for D (5 bases). The CDR3 has 15 residues. The germline V gene encodes CDR1 MNHEY and CDR2 SVGEGT. V was cut by 5 bases and J by 6 bases, with 19 bases left in between. CDR3 loop: CASSDPGPLAAEAFF. CDR3 DNA sequence: TGTGCCAGCAGTGATCCGGGACCCCTGGCCGCTGAAGCTTTCTTT.

The J gene is TRBJ2-7, the V gene TRBV27; 8 positions agree with TRBD2. Trimming removed 3 bases from V and 2 bases from J; junction bases left unmatched: 6. There are 15 residues in the CDR3. Germline V gene data show CDR1 as MNHEY and CDR2 as SMNVEV (reference sequence). The CDR3 DNA is TGTGCCAGCAGTTTCGGCCGACTAGCGACCTACGAGCAGTACTTC. Its translation: CASSFGRLATYEQYF.

The chain recombines TRBV2 with TRBJ2-5; D is undetermined. CDR1 and CDR2 (germline): SNHLY, FYNNEI. Trimming left V 7 bases short and J 5 bases short, with 23 bases between. CDR3 length: 16 residues. The CDR3 region is CASKSSLWRSRETQYF. CDR3 in DNA: TGTGCCAGCAAGTCCTCTCTCTGGCGATCGCGGGAGACCCAGTACTTC.

This sequence joins TRBV7-2 and TRBJ1-5; D not certain. V was shortened by 3 bases and J by 0 bases, with 0 bases between the two germline ends. The CDR3 is 12 residues long. CDR1 SGHTA and CDR2 FQGNSA come from the germline V gene. The CDR3, as DNA: TGTGCCAGCAGCTTTAGCAATCAGCCCCAGCATTTT. This translates into CASSFSNQPQHF.